This is a list of T cell receptor beta chains from one sample in a study of T cell responses to AZD1222 COVID-19 vaccine. Data came from immunoSEQ multiplex PCR; TCRdb stores just in-frame clones and leaves some out. The data hold 95,000 to 150,000 clones, with approximately 84% observed a single time. Here the sequenced sample was peripheral blood, taken on day 0 of AZD1222 vaccination. These receptors all stem from an adult in good health. Both conserved end residues are part of each CDR3.

V gene,J gene,CDR3 protein
TRBV6-4,TRBJ2-3,CASSATSGGPTDTQYF
TRBV7-2,TRBJ1-1,CASSLEGGKTEAFF
TRBV12-3/TRBV12-4,TRBJ1-2,CASSLGYGYTF
TRBV12-3/TRBV12-4,TRBJ1-5,CASSFNRDQPQHF
TRBV4-1,TRBJ2-7,CASSQRDYPYEQYF
TRBV6-1,TRBJ2-5,CASSEIRGGPQETQYF
TRBV7-4,TRBJ2-7,CASTFREWVLSEQYF
TRBV5-4,TRBJ2-1,CASSSGQGQYNEQFF
TRBV6-5,TRBJ2-1,CASSSDVLSYNEQFF
TRBV5-4,TRBJ2-1,CASVVRGGDEQFF
TRBV28,TRBJ1-2,CASSLGHNYGYTF
TRBV5-1,TRBJ1-2,CASSSGGYGYTF
TRBV29-1,TRBJ1-3,CSVEDDRGNTIYF
TRBV5-4,TRBJ1-1,CASSLAGTYTEAFF
TRBV5-1,TRBJ2-7,CASSPGSAYEQYF
TRBV5-1,TRBJ2-1,CASSLSQPLKGNEQFF
TRBV2,TRBJ1-2,CASILLTANYGYTF
TRBV6-1,TRBJ2-1,CASSSPRQGANEQFF
TRBV29-1,TRBJ1-1,CSDATGSGTEAFF
TRBV6-1,TRBJ2-7,CASSEAGTGGEQYF
TRBV6-4,TRBJ1-2,CASRKTGGDYGYTF
TRBV2,TRBJ1-2,CASSEYSSYGYTF